This T cell receptor beta chain was identified in a study of blood T cell repertoires in COVID-19. In the study overall: Samples representing acute and convalescent COVID-19 were sourced from the United States, Italy and Spain.

Authors' data handling: Amplified reference gene primers provided the basis for estimating nucleated cell counts. Sequencing was performed with immunoSEQ multiplex PCR; in TCRdb, only in-frame clones are kept and a portion is missing. That table furnishes V, J and clone size, whereas the DNA furnished D and trimming. The profile shows about 320,000 clones, approximately 85% of them singletons. The CDR3 contains 14 residues. Trimming took 6 bases from V and 5 from J, leaving 17 bases between them. Looked up from germline, CDR1 is MNHEY and CDR2 is SVGAGI. This TCR was sampled from a woman between 45 and 60 years old with acute or convalescent COVID-19. The rearrangement joins TRBV6-5 to TRBJ2-7; a possible D gene is TRBD1 (5 bases). Sequencing was done on a sample of peripheral blood. The DNA for the CDR3 is TGTGCCAGCAGCCGAATTAAATGGGGCCACGAGCAGTACTTC. It is translated as CASSRIKWGHEQYF.